This TCR beta chain was recorded in a study of OX40 agonist ivuxolimab in advanced cancers. This CDR3 is built from 11 residues. Germline CDR1 SGHNT, CDR2 YENEEA. V lost 5 bases, J lost 9 bases, and 11 bases lay in between. If patients had autoimmune disease history or systemic immunosuppression, they were excluded. The repertoire was sequenced with immunoSEQ multiplex PCR; TCRdb's copy has only in-frame clones and lacks some. The sample consists of around 94,000 clones, roughly 90% of them appearing once. This rearrangement joins TRBV11-3 to TRBJ2-7, with TRBD1 as a possible D gene (6 bases). This receptor was taken from an adult with an advanced solid tumor such as melanoma, head and neck, liver or kidney cancer. The input for sequencing was CD4+ or CD8+ T cells sorted from blood, taken in a trial of the OX40 agonist ivuxolimab. The CDR3 loop is CASSLGAVQYF. DNA of the CDR3: TGTGCCAGCAGCCTGGGGGCAGTGCAGTACTTC.